This T cell receptor beta chain stems from a study of glioma-infiltrating T cells after dendritic cell vaccination. This sample's time point: after dendritic cell vaccination, including at tumor progression/relapse. Patients had residual fresh-frozen tumor tissue and more than two years of survival data. Up to about 2 ug genomic DNA was used for TCRB CDR3 amplification. Amplification used 60 V beta primers and 13 J beta primers. Sequenced by immunoSEQ multiplex PCR; TCRdb stores in-frame clones only, minus some. The repertoire consists of tens of thousands of clones, with 85% to 90% occurring once and the leading ten covering around 8.3%. This clone was recorded only once. Per germline, CDR1 SGHAT and CDR2 FQNNGV. The CDR3 sequence is 14 residues long. Trimming left V 2 bases short and J 12 bases short, with 17 bases between.

Specimen: blood, collected after dendritic cell vaccination. This sequence joins TRBV11-2 and TRBJ2-1; D is ambiguous. The sequence came from a human donor with glioblastoma. The CDR3 spells CASSLSGQNLGQFF. The CDR3, as DNA: TGTGCCAGCAGCTTATCAGGCCAGAACCTGGGGCAGTTCTTC. The full variable domain, rest sourced from reference TRBV11-2 and TRBJ2-1, is EAGVAQSPRYKIIEKRQSVAFWCNPISGHATLYWYQQILGQGPKLLIQFQNNGVVDDSQLPKDRFSAERLKGVDSTLKIQPAKLEDSAVYLCASSLSGQNLGQFFGPGTRLTVL.